The text below deals with one TCR beta chain. Other DNA sequences within the sample encode an identical CDR3. Trimming stripped 3 bases from V and 6 bases from J, with 10 bases between. CDR1 is SGDLS, CDR2 YYNGEE, per germline. The CDR3 contains 13 residues. The sample belongs to a study of T cell responses to AZD1222 COVID-19 vaccine. Sequenced by immunoSEQ multiplex PCR; TCRdb stores in-frame clones only, minus some. The data contain over 130,000 clones, approximately 90% of them singletons. The chain uses TRBV9 and TRBJ2-1; D is possibly TRBD1 (6 bases). This specimen was peripheral blood, taken 28 days after the second AZD1222 dose. This TCR was recovered from an adult who received the AZD1222 COVID-19 vaccine. For the CDR3, the DNA is TGTGCCAGCAGCGAGGGACATCCCAATGAGCAGTTCTTC. This gives the protein CASSEGHPNEQFF.